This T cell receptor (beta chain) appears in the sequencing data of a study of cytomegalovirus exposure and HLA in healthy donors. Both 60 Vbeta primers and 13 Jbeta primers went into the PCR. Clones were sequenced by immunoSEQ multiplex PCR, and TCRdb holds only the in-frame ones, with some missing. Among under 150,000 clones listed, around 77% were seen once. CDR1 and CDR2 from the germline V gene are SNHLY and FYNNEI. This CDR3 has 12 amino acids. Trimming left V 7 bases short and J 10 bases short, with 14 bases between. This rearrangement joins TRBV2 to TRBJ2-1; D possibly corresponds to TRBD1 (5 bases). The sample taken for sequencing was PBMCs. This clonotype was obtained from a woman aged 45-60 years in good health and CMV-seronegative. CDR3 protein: CASTRQRQEQFF. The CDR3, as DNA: TGTGCCAGCACCCGACAGCGTCAGGAGCAGTTCTTC.